This TCR beta chain was profiled in a study of CD8 T cells in ankylosing spondylitis. Findings of the study overall: For ankylosing spondylitis blood, a TCR beta motif of about 8 highly homologous variants appeared characteristic.

This clonotype has a handful of counts. Its antigen is not identified. In making TCR beta libraries, quantitative 5'-RACE with molecular barcodes was used. Each CDR3 protein is one row after TCRdb ran MiXCR on the 5' RACE reads. This table holds around 430,000 distinct CDR3 sequences, about 15% found once. The material sequenced was blood, either unsorted or a sorted T cell fraction (not recorded which). This sequence was found in a male donor with ankylosing spondylitis.

DNA of the CDR3: TGTGCCAGCAGCTCGCTCACTTCCGGACAGGGGTACTCCTATAATTCACCCCTCCACTTT. Its translation is CASSSLTSGQGYSYNSPLHF. The chain is built from TRBV7-8 and TRBJ1-6; 9 nucleotides match TRBD1. The germline V gene encodes CDR1 SGHVS and CDR2 FQNEAQ. J lost 0 bases, V lost 4 bases, and 13 bases had no gene match. The CDR3 loop spans 20 amino acids. The full variable domain, completed using reference TRBV7-8 and TRBJ1-6, is GAGVSQSPRYKVAKRGQDVALRCDPISGHVSLFWYQQALGQGPEFLTYFQNEAQLDKSGLPSDRFFAERPEGSVSTLKIQRTQQEDSAVYLCASSSLTSGQGYSYNSPLHFGNGTRLTVT.